One sample yielded the 11 T cell receptor beta chains listed below, sequenced in a study of cytomegalovirus exposure and HLA in healthy donors. PCR primers comprised 60 Vbeta and 13 Jbeta primers. Assay used: immunoSEQ multiplex PCR; TCRdb lists only in-frame clones, some missing. This sample yields under 150,000 clones, of which around 78% are seen a single time; around 2% belongs to the top ten. Input material: PBMCs. These receptors originate from a woman aged 40 to 50 in good health and CMV-seronegative.

For the CDR3, the DNA is TGTGCCAGCAGCGTAGTGGACAGTCGCGAGTCCTACAATGAGCAGTTCTTC. It yields the protein CASSVVDSRESYNEQFF. The chain uses TRBV9 and TRBJ2-1; weak D call: TRBD1 (6 bases). V was shortened by 0 bases and J by 1 base, with 14 bases between the two germline ends. Germline V gene lookup returns CDR1 SGDLS and CDR2 YYNGEE. This CDR3 region has 17 residues.

The genes are TRBV27 and TRBJ1-1, with D possibly TRBD1 on 5 matching bases. V shed 6 bases and J shed 11 bases, with 19 bases lying between them. Germline loops: CDR1 MNHEY, CDR2 SMNVEV (reference sequence). The CDR3 has 13 residues. CDR3 coding DNA: TGTGCCAGCAGCTCGACAGCCTGGGGCGCGGCTTTCTTT. This sequence encodes CASSSTAWGAAFF.

In its sample, this clone was seen once. The rearrangement links TRBV2 to TRBJ2-1; tentative D call: TRBD2 (5 bases). This CDR3 region has 15 residues. Germline assignment: CDR1 SNHLY and CDR2 FYNNEI. V was trimmed by 4 bases and J by 4 bases, leaving 14 bases between them. In DNA form, the CDR3 reads TGTGCCAGCAGTGGCCAACGGGGTACATACAATGAGCAGTTCTTC. Translation: CASSGQRGTYNEQFF.

This clone was counted a single time. The chain carries TRBV28 and TRBJ2-7; TRBD1 agrees at 7 bases. This CDR3 region has 15 residues. J lost 5 bases, V lost 6 bases, and 13 bases had no gene match. CDR1 MDHEN and CDR2 SYDVKM come from the germline V gene. In DNA form, the CDR3 reads TGTGCCAGCAGCCACCGACAGGGCTGGGCCCACGAGCAGTACTTC. It is translated as CASSHRQGWAHEQYF.

This clone was found a few times. The chain couples TRBV28 to TRBJ1-6; the match to TRBD1 covers 7 bases. This CDR3 region has 15 residues. The V gene's germline CDR1 is MDHEN and CDR2 SYDVKM. Germline trimming cut 6 bases from V and 10 bases from J; bases unmatched to any gene: 12. CDR3 in amino acids: CASREPGQDISPLHF. Here the CDR3 DNA reads TGTGCCAGCAGGGAACCCGGACAGGACATCTCACCCCTCCACTTT.

The chain combines TRBV11-2 with TRBJ1-1; D is perhaps TRBD1 (5 bases). V lost 5 bases to trimming and J lost 11 bases, with 15 bases between them. This CDR3 region has 12 residues. Germline V lookup: CDR1 SGHAT, CDR2 FQNNGV. The CDR3 sequence is CASSPGPAGAFF. DNA for the CDR3: TGTGCCAGCAGCCCCGGACCTGCAGGGGCTTTCTTT.

This clone was counted a few times. The rearrangement links TRBV30 to TRBJ1-3, with D maybe TRBD1 (5 bases). Germline V gene lookup returns CDR1 GTSNPN and CDR2 SVGIG (reference sequence). The CDR3 runs 14 residues. The V gene lost 4 bases and the J gene lost 4 bases, with 14 bases spanning the gap. CDR3 nucleotide sequence: TGTGCCTGGATGGGGGGGAAGATGGGAAACACCATATATTTT. This sequence encodes CAWMGGKMGNTIYF.

The chain uses TRBV6-1 and TRBJ1-2; D possibly corresponds to TRBD1 (6 bases). V lost 7 bases and J 8 bases, leaving 14 bases between the germline ends. The CDR3 sequence is 12 residues long. Germline loops: CDR1 MNHNS, CDR2 SASEGT. The CDR3 sequence: CASTHRVEGYTF. The CDR3 coding sequence is TGTGCCAGCACTCACAGGGTAGAGGGCTACACCTTC.

This chain uses TRBV6-6 with TRBJ1-6, with 9 bases identical to TRBD1. This CDR3 has 16 residues. CDR1 and CDR2 (germline): MNHNY, SVGAGI (reference sequence). V lost 5 bases to trimming and J lost 8 bases; unmatched junction nucleotides: 10. For the CDR3, the DNA is TGTGCCAGCAGTCCAAACCGGGACAGGGTTGATTCACCCCTCCACTTT. Translation gives CASSPNRDRVDSPLHF.

This rearrangement joins TRBV6-5 to TRBJ1-2; 9 positions match TRBD1. The CDR3 has 13 residues. Germline trimming cut 5 bases from V and 7 bases from J; bases unmatched to any gene: 5. The germline gives CDR1 MNHEY, CDR2 SVGAGI. In DNA, the CDR3 is TGTGCCAGCAGTATAAGACAGGGGGGTGGCTACACCTTC. It codes for CASSIRQGGGYTF.

The chain joins TRBV30 to TRBJ1-2; 8 nucleotides align to TRBD1. The germline gives CDR1 GTSNPN, CDR2 SVGIG (reference sequence). Germline trimming cut 1 base from V and 4 bases from J; bases unmatched to any gene: 5. CDR3 length: 14 amino acids. CDR3 DNA: TGTGCCTGGAGTGGTGCAGGGGGCGGCTATGGCTACACCTTC. Encoded protein: CAWSGAGGGYGYTF.